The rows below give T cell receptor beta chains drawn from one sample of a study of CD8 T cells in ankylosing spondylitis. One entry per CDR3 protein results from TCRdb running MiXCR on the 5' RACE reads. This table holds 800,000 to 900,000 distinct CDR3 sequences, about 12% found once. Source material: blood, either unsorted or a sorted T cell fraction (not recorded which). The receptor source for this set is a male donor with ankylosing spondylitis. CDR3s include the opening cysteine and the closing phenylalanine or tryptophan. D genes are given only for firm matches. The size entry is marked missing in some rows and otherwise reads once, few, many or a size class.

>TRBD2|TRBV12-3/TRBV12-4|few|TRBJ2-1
CASSPVGLAVHNEQFF
TGTGCCAGCAGCCCAGTGGGACTAGCGGTCCACAATGAGCAGTTCTTC
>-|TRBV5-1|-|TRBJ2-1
CASSFSSREAYYNEQFF
TGCGCCAGCAGCTTCTCCAGCAGGGAAGCCTACTACAATGAGCAGTTCTTC
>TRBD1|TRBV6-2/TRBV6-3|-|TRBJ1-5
CASSGQGWEPQHF
TGTGCCAGCAGTGGACAGGGTTGGGAGCCCCAGCATTTT
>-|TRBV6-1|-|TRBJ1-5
CASSFGGYDSQHF
TGTGCCAGCAGCTTTGGAGGGTACGACTCCCAGCATTTT
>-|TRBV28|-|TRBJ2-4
CASLEAAKNIQYF
TGTGCCAGCTTGGAGGCTGCCAAAAACATTCAGTACTTC
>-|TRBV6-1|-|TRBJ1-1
CASNDFWGTEAFF
TGTGCCAGCAATGACTTCTGGGGTACTGAAGCTTTCTTT
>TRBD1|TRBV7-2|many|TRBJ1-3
CASSLTGGRGNTIYF
TGTGCCAGCAGCTTGACAGGGGGTAGAGGAAACACCATATATTTT
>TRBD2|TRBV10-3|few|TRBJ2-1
CAISLKREGNNEQFF
TGTGCCATCAGCCTAAAGCGGGAGGGCAACAATGAGCAGTTCTTC
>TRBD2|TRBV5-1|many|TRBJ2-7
CASSSSGRPTYEQYF
TGCGCCAGCAGCTCAAGCGGGAGGCCTACCTACGAGCAGTACTTC
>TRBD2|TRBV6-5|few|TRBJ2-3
CASSYSSGTSTDTQYF
TGTGCCAGCAGTTACTCTAGCGGGACAAGCACAGATACGCAGTATTTT